Reported below is one T cell receptor beta chain. Its specific antigen is unknown. Base qualities are not provided; no much larger clone lies one nucleotide away. In the prospective study, participants were roughly 18 to 95 years old, resided in 24 geographic areas of the United States, and were enrolled through a virtual design. Cohort assignment in the prospective study relied on participant-reported clinical history from a screening survey and a study questionnaire. Mobile phlebotomists in the prospective study collected whole blood, serum and a nasopharyngeal or oropharyngeal swab from every participant. Additional blood draws and questionnaires over an approximately 2-month period could optionally be provided by prospective study participants. Blood samples from the prospective study were shipped frozen or at room temperature prior to DNA extraction. The immunoSEQ Assay, a bias-controlled multiplex PCR, was used to amplify TCRbeta CDR3 regions from genomic DNA. Regarding the original processing steps: The number of nucleated cells in each sample was estimated from the amplification of reference gene primers within the assay. Sequence reads were collapsed and filtered to measure the absolute abundance of every unique TCRbeta CDR3 rearrangement. For each sample, productive Simpson clonality was calculated as the square root of Simpson's diversity index across productive rearrangements. TCRdb mirrors the immuneACCESS table, restricted to in-frame sequences. Some clones are absent from its copies; in checked studies, under half trace to an unresolved V gene, and the reason for the others is unknown. V and J calls and clone size follow that table, whereas D and trimming were derived from the DNA. The sample data list about 270,000 clones, and 70% to 90% of these were observed just once. Of the sample, about 4% falls within the top ten clones.

V has 7 bases trimmed and J has 4 bases trimmed; junction bases matching no gene number 7. The CDR3 starts with the cysteine, ends with the phenylalanine, and has 14 residues. Of the read, only the CDR3 DNA is kept; its 42 bases are in frame from base 1. The germline V gene (reference sequence) sets CDR1 to LNHDA and CDR2 to SQIVND. The data were taken from a study of blood T cell repertoires in COVID-19 (dated by TCRdb to 2019 to 2021). For context, the study as a whole: Samples covering the acute and convalescent phases of COVID-19 were provided by collaborators in the United States, Italy and Spain. The material from the prospective study consisted of cDNA or gDNA derived from T cells, B-cell-depleted T cells, or PBMCs. Where available, HLA class I and class II types were obtained from metadata supplied by the sample provider rather than from assay-based typing. The sample metadata nearly always contained a de-identified subject ID, COVID-19 status, age in years and sex. Deeply sampled blood TCRbeta repertoires from subjects exposed to, actively infected with, or recovered from COVID-19 were included in the dataset. The samples were drawn from two sources: the first 160 participants of the ongoing ImmuneRACE study, and 950 to 1,500 subjects contributed by 6 global collaborators. The repertoires were released in a freely available public database intended as a resource for research on the immune response to SARS-CoV-2.

The research as a whole found: How much clinical and demographic metadata was included differed by source and by participant, and the metadata was provided uncurated.

The receptor chain draws on TRBV19 and TRBJ1-1, with TRBD1 matching 9 junction bases. This clonotype originated in a woman younger than 45 with acute COVID-19. Input material: PBMCs or T cells enriched from blood (not recorded which). The CDR3 sequence is CASTFGQGSTEAFF. The DNA is as follows: TGTGCCAGTACCTTCGGACAGGGGAGCACTGAAGCTTTCTTT.